This T cell receptor beta chain was captured by sequencing in a study of beta chain features in type 1 diabetes. The study, taken as a whole, reports: The similarity of naive, central memory and Treg TCRB repertoires appeared greater among patients than among healthy donors. The study found moderately but significantly shorter TCRB CDR3s in all four CD4+ subsets of Type 1 diabetes patients.

Purity above 95% was achieved in all sorted populations. The isolated RNA, all of it, was reverse transcribed, so expressed TCRB transcripts were what got sequenced. Each sample of naive, central memory or regulatory T cells had, on average, approximately 3.5 million reads. Sequencing was performed with immunoSEQ multiplex PCR; in TCRdb, only in-frame clones are kept and a portion is missing. The repertoire holds approximately 380,000 clones, with less than 15% as singletons. With respect to this clone: Its antigen is undetermined.

Germline V lookup: CDR1 KGHSY, CDR2 FQNENV. V dropped 4 bases and J dropped 1 base, with 13 bases sitting between them. The CDR3 contains 15 residues. The chain carries TRBV16 and TRBJ1-1; D is perhaps TRBD1 (5 bases). The receptor was derived from a woman aged 18-35 years in good health. Source material: naive CD4+ T cells from blood. CDR3 in DNA: TGTGCCAGCAGCCCCGGGGGACGCAGGAACACTGAAGCTTTCTTT. Translating it yields CASSPGGRRNTEAFF. The entire variable domain, with the rest obtained from reference TRBV16 and TRBJ1-1, is as follows: GEEVAQTPKHLVRGEGQKAKLYCAPIKGHSYVFWYQQVLKNEFKFLISFQNENVFDETGMPKERFSAKCLPNSPCSLEIQATKLEDSAVYFCASSPGGRRNTEAFFGQGTRLTVV.